These 20 T cell receptor beta chains came from one sample sequenced in a study of Ad26.COV2.S vaccination and SARS-CoV-2 variants. Treatment of the sample: around 19 received Ad26.COV2.S at low or high dose, single or two shots; five or six received placebo; per-sample allocation not given. Sampling happened 63 days after the first vaccine or placebo injection. Measured with immunoSEQ multiplex PCR; TCRdb has only the in-frame clones, and not every one. This table holds roughly 680,000 clones, roughly 90% found once. Here the sequenced sample was peripheral blood, taken in a trial of Ad26.COV2.S vaccine versus placebo. These receptors all come from a person between 18 and 65 years old who received the Ad26.COV2.S COVID-19 vaccine or a placebo.

The chain employs TRBV11-2 and TRBJ1-2; unclear D gene. The CDR3 consists of 13 residues. The germline gives CDR1 SGHAT, CDR2 FQNNGV. V lost 0 bases and J 4 bases, leaving 6 bases between the germline ends. The CDR3 coding sequence is TGTGCCAGCAGCTTAGATGCCACCTATGGCTACACCTTC. As protein: CASSLDATYGYTF.

V is TRBV5-6 and J is TRBJ2-1; tentatively, D is TRBD2 (6 bases). V lost 5 bases and J lost 0, with 18 bases in between. Germline V gene sequence: CDR1 SGHDT, CDR2 YYEEEE. The CDR3 has 17 amino acids. As DNA, the CDR3 is TGTGCCAGCAGTTGGGAGGTAGTGGGGTCCTCCTACAATGAGCAGTTCTTC. Amino acids: CASSWEVVGSSYNEQFF.

About this clone itself: Other DNA variants within this sample encode the same CDR3. The chain uses TRBV3-1 (or the pseudogene TRBV3-2) and TRBJ2-2; D tentatively reads TRBD1 or TRBD2 (6 bases each). Germline lookup yields CDR1 LGHDT and CDR2 YNNKEL (reference sequence). The ends were cut back, 1 base at V and 0 bases at J, with 9 bases in the middle. The CDR3 spans 16 residues. The CDR3 spells CASSQGGGTNTGELFF. CDR3 DNA sequence: TGTGCCAGCAGCCAAGGAGGGGGGACGAACACCGGGGAGCTGTTTTTT.

The chain combines TRBV19 with TRBJ1-1; 10 nucleotides align to TRBD1. V lost 3 bases, J lost 6 bases, and 7 bases stayed unmatched. Germline values: CDR1 LNHDA, CDR2 SQIVND (reference sequence). The CDR3 covers 15 residues. The CDR3 sequence: CASSMLGTGDAEAFF. CDR3 coding DNA: TGTGCCAGTAGTATGTTAGGGACAGGGGATGCTGAAGCTTTCTTT.

The chain uses TRBV7-2 and TRBJ2-1; TRBD2 matches 7 bases. The V gene's germline CDR1 is SGHTA and CDR2 FQGNSA. The CDR3 is 14 amino acids. The J segment lost 9 bases and the V segment lost 5 bases, leaving 10 bases of the junction unmatched. CDR3 sequence (DNA): TGTGCCAGCAGCGTCGGGACTATGTTTGCTGAGCAGTTCTTC. It codes for CASSVGTMFAEQFF.

The V and J genes are TRBV19 and TRBJ2-6; 8 bases line up with TRBD1. The CDR3 has 17 residues. Germline trimming cut 9 bases from V and 4 bases from J; bases unmatched to any gene: 14. Germline CDR1 LNHDA, CDR2 SQIVND (reference sequence). The CDR3 nucleotides are TGTGCCAGCACCCCTTGGACAGGGTTCGAGGGGGCCAACGTCCTGACTTTC. It translates to CASTPWTGFEGANVLTF.

Remarks on this clone: One end of the junction fails to match germline, which may point to a read error. The gene calls are TRBV5-6 and TRBJ2-3, with 16 positions matching TRBD2. Germline assignment: CDR1 SGHDT and CDR2 YYEEEE. The CDR3 contains 19 residues. This CDR3 is CTSSPPGTSGRAFTDTQYF. CDR3 bases: TGTACCAGCAGCCCTCCCGGGACTAGCGGGAGGGCCTTCACAGATACGCAGTATTTT.

J is TRBJ2-7 and V is TRBV3-1 (or the pseudogene TRBV3-2), with D possibly being TRBD1 (5 bases). This CDR3 has 14 amino acids. V lost 4 bases and J lost 6, with 16 bases in between. Germline V lookup: CDR1 LGHDT, CDR2 YNNKEL (reference sequence). The DNA of the CDR3 is TGTGCCAGCAGCCTCAACTCAGACAGTACCGAGCAGTACTTC. It encodes CASSLNSDSTEQYF.

The CDR3 nucleotides read TGTGCCTCAGGGCGGCAGGGGGATGGCGGGGAGCTGTTTTTT. Amino acids: CASGRQGDGGELFF. The chain employs TRBV7-2 and TRBJ2-2; 7 positions match TRBD1. V shed 11 bases, J shed 7 bases, and the junction held 13 bases outside the gene matches. Germline CDR1 SGHTA, CDR2 FQGNSA. The CDR3 has 14 amino acids. Looking up the rest from reference TRBV7-2 and TRBJ2-2 gives the full variable domain: GAGVSQSPSNKVTEKGKDVELRCDPISGHTALYWYRQSLGQGLEFLIYFQGNSAPDKSGLPSDRFSAERTGGSVSTLTIQRTQQEDSAVYLCASGRQGDGGELFFGEGSRLTVL.

This rearrangement joins TRBV5-6 to TRBJ1-6; TRBD1 aligns across 7 bases. The CDR3 has 15 residues. The germline gives CDR1 SGHDT, CDR2 YYEEEE. The V gene end was trimmed by 0 bases and the J gene end by 5 bases; junction bases not matched to a gene: 2. DNA for the CDR3: TGTGCCAGCAGCTTGGCGGGACAGCATAATTCACCCCTCCACTTT. Protein: CASSLAGQHNSPLHF.

The chain recombines TRBV30 with TRBJ1-5; 7 positions agree with TRBD1. Per germline, CDR1 GTSNPN and CDR2 SVGIG (reference sequence). The CDR3 spans 14 residues. V dropped 5 bases and J dropped 4; count of bases not matched to a gene: 8. Here the CDR3 DNA reads TGTGCCTGGGGTAACAGGGGTGGGAATCAGCCCCAGCATTTT. Its protein is CAWGNRGGNQPQHF.

J is TRBJ1-1 and V is TRBV7-8; no clear D gene. V shed 1 base and J shed 0 bases, with 12 bases lying between them. This CDR3 contains 16 residues. Germline CDR1 and CDR2: SGHVS and FQNEAQ. The CDR3 region is CASSLGAYGMNTEAFF. In DNA, the CDR3 is TGTGCCAGCAGCTTAGGGGCATACGGAATGAACACTGAAGCTTTCTTT.

The chain joins TRBV3-1 (or the pseudogene TRBV3-2) to TRBJ1-3; D call uncertain. CDR3 length: 14 amino acids. Germline CDR1 and CDR2: LGHDT and YNNKEL (reference sequence). V dropped 6 bases and J dropped 0 bases, with 9 bases sitting between them. The CDR3 loop reads CASRSTDSGNTIYF. CDR3 in DNA: TGTGCCAGCAGATCGACCGACTCTGGAAACACCATATATTTT.

This clone was counted between two and nine times. The chain joins TRBV2 to TRBJ1-1; no clear D gene. This CDR3 contains 12 residues. Germline-derived CDR1 and CDR2 are SNHLY and FYNNEI. Trimming cost V 5 bases and J 10 bases, with 14 bases left between them. CDR3 in amino acids: CASSNLGAGAFF. CDR3 sequence (DNA): TGTGCCAGCAGTAACCTGGGCGCTGGAGCTTTCTTT.

This clone has a single count. The V gene is TRBV6-2 or TRBV6-3, the J gene TRBJ2-7; no reliable D call. The CDR3 runs 13 residues. The germline gives CDR1 MNHEY, CDR2 SVGEGT. Deletions cut 2 bases from V and 4 bases from J, with 9 bases between. CDR3 nucleotide sequence: TGTGCCAGCAGTTACGGACGGACGTACGAGCAGTACTTC. It encodes CASSYGRTYEQYF.

The chain is built from TRBV15 and TRBJ2-3, with TRBD2 matching 11 bases. The germline V gene has CDR1 LNHNV and CDR2 YYDKDF (reference sequence). Losses at the gene ends were 2 bases for V and 5 bases for J; bases not matched to a gene: 6. This CDR3 is 16 amino acids long. The chain's CDR3 is CATSRKLAGVLDTQYF. CDR3 DNA sequence: TGTGCCACCAGCAGAAAACTAGCGGGAGTGTTAGATACGCAGTATTTT.

The rearrangement uses TRBV19 and TRBJ1-5; possibly TRBD1 for D (5 bases). The CDR3 sequence is 16 residues long. V was shortened by 6 bases and J by 1 base, with 16 bases between the two germline ends. CDR1 is LNHDA, CDR2 SQIVND, per germline (reference sequence). CDR3 protein: CASSPPRQGSNQPQHF. The CDR3 nucleotides are TGTGCCAGTAGCCCACCCCGGCAGGGAAGCAATCAGCCCCAGCATTTT.

The chain joins TRBV12-3 or TRBV12-4 to TRBJ2-7; 7 bases are shared with TRBD2. The CDR3 extends over 12 amino acids. The J segment lost 7 bases and the V segment lost 6 bases, leaving 6 bases of the junction unmatched. CDR3 loop: CASSPGGGEQYF. The CDR3 DNA is TGTGCCAGCAGCCCCGGGGGAGGGGAGCAGTACTTC.

V and J are TRBV5-1 and TRBJ1-2; 8 bases agree with TRBD1. Looked up from germline, CDR1 is SGHRS and CDR2 is YFSETQ. Trimming took 4 bases from V and 3 from J; bases not matched to a gene: 2. CDR3 length: 13 amino acids. The CDR3 sequence: CASSTGQDYGYTF. The CDR3 region has the DNA TGCGCCAGCAGCACGGGACAGGACTATGGCTACACCTTC.

The CDR3 bases are TGTGCCAGCAGCCTGACCGGGACAGCCTATAGCAATCAGCCCCAGCATTTT. It specifies CASSLTGTAYSNQPQHF. V is TRBV4-2 and J is TRBJ1-5; TRBD1 agrees at 7 bases. The germline CDR1 and CDR2 sequences are LGHNA and YNFKEQ. Trimming cost V 4 bases and J 0 bases; bases outside gene matches: 9. The CDR3 is made up of 17 amino acids.